This T cell receptor (beta chain) appears in the sequencing data of a study of blood T cell repertoires in COVID-19. Study information: Samples of COVID-19 (acute and convalescent) were obtained from the United States, Italy and Spain.

Germline V gene data show CDR1 as SGHRS and CDR2 as YFSETQ. After removal of 1 base from V and 6 bases from J, the junction contained 9 bases not matched to a gene. CDR3 length: 16 residues. Sequencing used immunoSEQ multiplex PCR; TCRdb keeps in-frame clones, though not all of them. The table includes about 200,000 clones, roughly nine tenths detected once. The sample consisted of peripheral blood. The sequence was collected from a woman aged 65 to 85 with acute or convalescent COVID-19. This chain connects TRBV5-1 to TRBJ1-2; 10 nucleotides line up with TRBD1. CDR3 in DNA: TGCGCCAGCAGCTTGAATAGAGACAGGGGGCAGGATGGCTACACCTTC. As protein: CASSLNRDRGQDGYTF.